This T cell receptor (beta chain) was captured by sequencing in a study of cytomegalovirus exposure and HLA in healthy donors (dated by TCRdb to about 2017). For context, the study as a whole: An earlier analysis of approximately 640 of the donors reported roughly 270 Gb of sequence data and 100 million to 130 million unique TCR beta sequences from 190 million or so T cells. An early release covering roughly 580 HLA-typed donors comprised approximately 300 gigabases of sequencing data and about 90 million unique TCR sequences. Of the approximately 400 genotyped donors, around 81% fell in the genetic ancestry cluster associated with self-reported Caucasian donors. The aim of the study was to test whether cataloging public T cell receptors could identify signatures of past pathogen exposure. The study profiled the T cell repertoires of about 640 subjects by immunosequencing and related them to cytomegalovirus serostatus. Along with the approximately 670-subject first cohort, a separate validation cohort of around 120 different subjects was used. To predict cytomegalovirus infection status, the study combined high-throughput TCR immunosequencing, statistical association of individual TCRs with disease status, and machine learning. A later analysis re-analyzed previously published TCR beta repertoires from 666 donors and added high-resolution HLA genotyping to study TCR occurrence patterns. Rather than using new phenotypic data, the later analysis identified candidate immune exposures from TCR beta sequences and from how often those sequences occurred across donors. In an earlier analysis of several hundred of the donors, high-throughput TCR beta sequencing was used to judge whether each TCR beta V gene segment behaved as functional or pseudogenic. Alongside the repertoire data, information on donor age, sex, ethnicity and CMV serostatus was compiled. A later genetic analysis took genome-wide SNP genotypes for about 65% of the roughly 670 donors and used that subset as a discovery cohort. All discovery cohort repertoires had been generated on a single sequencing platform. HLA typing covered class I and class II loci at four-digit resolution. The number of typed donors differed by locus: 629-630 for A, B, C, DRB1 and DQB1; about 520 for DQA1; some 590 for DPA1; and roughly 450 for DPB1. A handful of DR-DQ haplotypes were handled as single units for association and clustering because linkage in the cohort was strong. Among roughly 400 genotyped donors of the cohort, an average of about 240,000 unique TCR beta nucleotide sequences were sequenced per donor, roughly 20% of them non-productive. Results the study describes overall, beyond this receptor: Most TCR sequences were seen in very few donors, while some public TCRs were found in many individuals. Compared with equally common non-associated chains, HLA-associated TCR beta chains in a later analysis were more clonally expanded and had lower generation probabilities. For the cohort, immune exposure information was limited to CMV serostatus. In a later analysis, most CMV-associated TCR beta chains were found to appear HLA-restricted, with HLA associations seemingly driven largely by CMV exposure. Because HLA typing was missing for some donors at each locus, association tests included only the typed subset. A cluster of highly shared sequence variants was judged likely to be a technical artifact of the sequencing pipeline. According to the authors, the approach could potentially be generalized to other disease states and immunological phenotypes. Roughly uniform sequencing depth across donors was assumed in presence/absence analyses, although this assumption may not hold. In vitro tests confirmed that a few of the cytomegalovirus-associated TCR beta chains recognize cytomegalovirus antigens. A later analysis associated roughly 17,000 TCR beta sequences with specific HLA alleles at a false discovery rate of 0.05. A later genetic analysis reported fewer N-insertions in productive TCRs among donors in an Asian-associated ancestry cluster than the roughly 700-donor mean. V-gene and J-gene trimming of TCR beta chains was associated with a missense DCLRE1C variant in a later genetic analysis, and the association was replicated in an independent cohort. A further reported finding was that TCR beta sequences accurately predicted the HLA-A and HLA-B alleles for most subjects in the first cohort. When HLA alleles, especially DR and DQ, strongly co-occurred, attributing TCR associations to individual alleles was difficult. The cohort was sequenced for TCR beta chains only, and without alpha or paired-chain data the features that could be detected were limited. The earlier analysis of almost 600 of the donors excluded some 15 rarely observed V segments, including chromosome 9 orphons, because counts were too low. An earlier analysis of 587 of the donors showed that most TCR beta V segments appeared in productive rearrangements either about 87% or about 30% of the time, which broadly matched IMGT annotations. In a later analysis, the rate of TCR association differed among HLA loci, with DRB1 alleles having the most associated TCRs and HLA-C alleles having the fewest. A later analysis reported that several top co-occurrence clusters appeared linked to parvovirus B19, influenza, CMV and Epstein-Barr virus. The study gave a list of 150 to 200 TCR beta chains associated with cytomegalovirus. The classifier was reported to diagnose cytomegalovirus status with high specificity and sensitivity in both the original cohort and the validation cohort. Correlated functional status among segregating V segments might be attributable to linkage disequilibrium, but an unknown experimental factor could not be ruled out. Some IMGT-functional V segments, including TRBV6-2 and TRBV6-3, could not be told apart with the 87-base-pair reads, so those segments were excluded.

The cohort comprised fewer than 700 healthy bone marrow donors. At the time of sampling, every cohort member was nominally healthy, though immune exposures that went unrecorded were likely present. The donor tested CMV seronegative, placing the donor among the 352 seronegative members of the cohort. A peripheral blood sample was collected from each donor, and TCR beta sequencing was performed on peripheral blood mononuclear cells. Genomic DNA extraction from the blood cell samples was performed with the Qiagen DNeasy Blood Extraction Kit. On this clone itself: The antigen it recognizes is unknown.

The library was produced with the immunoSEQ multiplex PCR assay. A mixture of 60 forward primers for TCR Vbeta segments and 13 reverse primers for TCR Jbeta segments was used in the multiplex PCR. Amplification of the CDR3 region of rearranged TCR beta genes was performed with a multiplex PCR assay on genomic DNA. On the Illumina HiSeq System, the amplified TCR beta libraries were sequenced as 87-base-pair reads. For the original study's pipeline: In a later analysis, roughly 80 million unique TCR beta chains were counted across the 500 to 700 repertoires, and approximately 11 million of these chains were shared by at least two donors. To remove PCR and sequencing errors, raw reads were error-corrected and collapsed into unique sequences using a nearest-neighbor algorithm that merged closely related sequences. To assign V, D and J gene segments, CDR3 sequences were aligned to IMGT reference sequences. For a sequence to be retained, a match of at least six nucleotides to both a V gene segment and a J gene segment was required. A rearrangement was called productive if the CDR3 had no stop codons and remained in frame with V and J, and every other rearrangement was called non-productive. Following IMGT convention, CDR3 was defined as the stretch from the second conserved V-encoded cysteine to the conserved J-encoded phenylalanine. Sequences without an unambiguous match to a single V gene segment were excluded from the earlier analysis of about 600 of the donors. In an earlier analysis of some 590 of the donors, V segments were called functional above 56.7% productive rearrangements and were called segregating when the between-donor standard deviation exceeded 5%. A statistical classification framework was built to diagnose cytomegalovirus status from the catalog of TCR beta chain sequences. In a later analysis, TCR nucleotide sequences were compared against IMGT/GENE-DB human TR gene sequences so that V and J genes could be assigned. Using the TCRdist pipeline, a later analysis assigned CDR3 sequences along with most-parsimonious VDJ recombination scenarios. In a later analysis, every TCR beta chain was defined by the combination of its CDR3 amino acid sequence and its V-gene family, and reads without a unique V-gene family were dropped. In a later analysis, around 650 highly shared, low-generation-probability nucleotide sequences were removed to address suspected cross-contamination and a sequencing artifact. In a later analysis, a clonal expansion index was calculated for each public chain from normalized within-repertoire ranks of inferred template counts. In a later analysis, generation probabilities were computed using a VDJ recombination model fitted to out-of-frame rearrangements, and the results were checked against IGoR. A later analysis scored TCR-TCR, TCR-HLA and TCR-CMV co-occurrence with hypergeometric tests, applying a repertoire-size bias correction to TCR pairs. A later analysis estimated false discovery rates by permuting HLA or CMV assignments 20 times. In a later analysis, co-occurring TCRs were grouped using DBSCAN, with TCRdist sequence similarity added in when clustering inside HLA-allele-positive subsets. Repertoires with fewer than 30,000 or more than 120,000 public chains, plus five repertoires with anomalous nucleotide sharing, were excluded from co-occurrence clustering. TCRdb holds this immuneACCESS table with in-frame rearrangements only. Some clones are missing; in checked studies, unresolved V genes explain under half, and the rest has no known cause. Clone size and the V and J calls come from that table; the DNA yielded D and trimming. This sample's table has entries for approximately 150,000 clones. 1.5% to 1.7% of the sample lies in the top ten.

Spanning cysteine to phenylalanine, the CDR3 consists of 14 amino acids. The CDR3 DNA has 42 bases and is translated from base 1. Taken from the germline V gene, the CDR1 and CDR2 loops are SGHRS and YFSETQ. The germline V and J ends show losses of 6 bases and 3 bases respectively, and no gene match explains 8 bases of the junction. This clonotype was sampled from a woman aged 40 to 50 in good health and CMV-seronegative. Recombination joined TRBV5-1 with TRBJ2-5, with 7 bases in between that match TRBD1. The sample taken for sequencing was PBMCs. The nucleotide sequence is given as TGCGCCAGCACCGAAACAGGGGCCGAAGAGACCCAGTACTTC. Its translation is CASTETGAEETQYF.